Sequencing of this TCR beta chain was carried out in a study of cytomegalovirus exposure and HLA in healthy donors. Study observations and caveats: Some TCR beta chains (roughly 160 of them) were listed as cytomegalovirus-associated. According to a later analysis, donors in an Asian-associated ancestry cluster reportedly had fewer N-insertions than the approximately 670-donor mean.

Of note for this clone: Its antigen is not known.

The CDR3 covers 16 residues. Between the trimmed V and J ends, which lost 3 bases and 4 bases, there was a span of 19 bases. CDR1 is SGHDN, CDR2 FVKESK, per germline. It was with 60 Vbeta and 13 Jbeta primers that the PCR ran. In the original processing: A later analysis tallied tens of millions of unique TCR beta chains, approximately 11 million of them shared. TCRdb's table, derived via immunoSEQ multiplex PCR, lists solely in-frame clones and lacks some. Clone size and the V and J calls come from that table; the DNA yielded D and trimming. The sample lists some 100,000 clones, more than 65% occurring once.

The genes are TRBV14 and TRBJ2-7; tentatively, D is TRBD1 (6 bases). What was sequenced was PBMCs. The clonotype originates from a woman aged 18-29 years in good health and CMV-seropositive. CDR3 protein: CASSQLRRDRPYEQYF. In DNA form, the CDR3 reads TGTGCCAGCAGCCAGCTCCGCCGAGACAGGCCATACGAGCAGTACTTC.